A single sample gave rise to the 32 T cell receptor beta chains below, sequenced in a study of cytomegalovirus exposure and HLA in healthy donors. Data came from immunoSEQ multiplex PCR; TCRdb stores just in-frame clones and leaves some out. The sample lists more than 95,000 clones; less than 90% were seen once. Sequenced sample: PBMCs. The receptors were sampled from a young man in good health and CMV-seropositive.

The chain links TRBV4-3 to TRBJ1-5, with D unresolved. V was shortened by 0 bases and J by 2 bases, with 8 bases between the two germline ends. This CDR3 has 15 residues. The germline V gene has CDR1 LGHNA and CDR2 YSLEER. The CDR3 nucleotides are TGCGCCAGCAGCCAAGATTACGGGGGCAATCAGCCCCAGCATTTT. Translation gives CASSQDYGGNQPQHF.

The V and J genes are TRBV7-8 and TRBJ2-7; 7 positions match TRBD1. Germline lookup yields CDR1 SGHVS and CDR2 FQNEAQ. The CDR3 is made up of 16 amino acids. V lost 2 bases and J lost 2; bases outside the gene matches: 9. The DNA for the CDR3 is TGTGCCAGCAGCTTATTTAATAGTGGGACAGCCTACGAGCAGTACTTC. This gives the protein CASSLFNSGTAYEQYF.

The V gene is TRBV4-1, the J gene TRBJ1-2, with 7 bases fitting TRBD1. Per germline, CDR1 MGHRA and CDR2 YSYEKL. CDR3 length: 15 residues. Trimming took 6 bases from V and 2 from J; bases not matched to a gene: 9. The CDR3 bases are TGCGCCAGCAGAGGAATAGGGGGCGAGAACTATGGCTACACCTTC. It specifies CASRGIGGENYGYTF.

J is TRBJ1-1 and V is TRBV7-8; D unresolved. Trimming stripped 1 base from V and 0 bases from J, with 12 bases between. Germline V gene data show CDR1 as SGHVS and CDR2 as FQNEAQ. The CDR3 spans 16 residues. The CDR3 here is CASSLEGGRMNTEAFF. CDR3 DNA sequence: TGTGCCAGCAGCTTAGAGGGAGGGAGGATGAACACTGAAGCTTTCTTT.

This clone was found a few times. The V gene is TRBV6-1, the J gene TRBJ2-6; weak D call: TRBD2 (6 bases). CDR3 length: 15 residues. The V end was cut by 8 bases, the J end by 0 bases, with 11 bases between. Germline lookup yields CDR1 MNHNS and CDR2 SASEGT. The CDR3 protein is CASAAGYSGANVLTF. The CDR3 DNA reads TGTGCCAGCGCAGCGGGCTACTCTGGGGCCAACGTCCTGACTTTC.

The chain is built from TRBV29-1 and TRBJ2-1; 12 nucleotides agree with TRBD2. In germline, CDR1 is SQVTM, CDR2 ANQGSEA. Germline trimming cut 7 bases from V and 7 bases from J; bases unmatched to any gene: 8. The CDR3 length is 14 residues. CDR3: CSGAGTSGFNEQFF. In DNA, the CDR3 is TGCAGCGGGGCCGGGACTAGCGGGTTTAATGAGCAGTTCTTC.

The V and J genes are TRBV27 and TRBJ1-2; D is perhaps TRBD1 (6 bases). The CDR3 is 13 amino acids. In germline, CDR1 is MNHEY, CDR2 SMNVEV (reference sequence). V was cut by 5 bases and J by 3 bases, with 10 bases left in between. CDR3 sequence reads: CASSTQGDYGYTF. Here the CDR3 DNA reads TGTGCCAGCAGTACACAGGGCGACTATGGCTACACCTTC.

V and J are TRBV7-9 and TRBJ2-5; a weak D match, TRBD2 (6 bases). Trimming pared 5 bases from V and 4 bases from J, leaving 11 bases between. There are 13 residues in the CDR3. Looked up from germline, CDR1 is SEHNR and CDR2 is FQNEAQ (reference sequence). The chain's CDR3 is CASSPLGGETQYF. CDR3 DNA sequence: TGTGCCAGCAGCCCGCTGGGGGGAGAGACCCAGTACTTC.

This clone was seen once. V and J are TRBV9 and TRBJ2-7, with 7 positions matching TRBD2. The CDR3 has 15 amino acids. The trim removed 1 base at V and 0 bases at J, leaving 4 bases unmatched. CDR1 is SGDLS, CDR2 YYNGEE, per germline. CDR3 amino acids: CASSVSGGSSYEQYF. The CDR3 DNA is TGTGCCAGCAGCGTATCGGGGGGAAGCTCCTACGAGCAGTACTTC.

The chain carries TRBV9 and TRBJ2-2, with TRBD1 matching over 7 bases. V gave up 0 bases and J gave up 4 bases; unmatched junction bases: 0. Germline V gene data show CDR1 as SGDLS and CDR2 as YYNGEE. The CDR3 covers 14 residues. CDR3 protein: CASSVDRGTGELFF. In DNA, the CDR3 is TGTGCCAGCAGCGTAGACAGGGGCACCGGGGAGCTGTTTTTT. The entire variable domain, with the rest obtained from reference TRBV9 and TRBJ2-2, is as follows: DSGVTQTPKHLITATGQRVTLRCSPRSGDLSVYWYQQSLDQGLQFLIQYYNGEERAKGNILERFSAQQFPDLHSELNLSSLELGDSALYFCASSVDRGTGELFFGEGSRLTVL.

Here the CDR3 reads CASSHRGSTEAFF. The CDR3 DNA follows: TGTGCCAGCAGCCACAGGGGATCCACTGAAGCTTTCTTT. The V call is TRBV11-3, the J call TRBJ1-1; 7 bases align to TRBD1. V lost 5 bases to trimming and J lost 4 bases; unmatched junction nucleotides: 4. This CDR3 contains 13 residues. Germline assignment: CDR1 SGHNT and CDR2 YENEEA. Together with reference TRBV11-3 and TRBJ1-1, the CDR3 gives the full variable domain: EAGVVQSPRYKIIEKKQPVAFWCNPISGHNTLYWYLQNLGQGPELLIRYENEEAVDDSQLPKDRFSAERLKGVDSTLKIQPAELGDSAVYLCASSHRGSTEAFFGQGTRLTVV.

The CDR3 is CTRREIGETQYF. Written as DNA, the CDR3 is TGTACCCGCAGGGAGATCGGGGAGACCCAGTACTTC. The rearrangement links TRBV2 to TRBJ2-5, with D perhaps being TRBD1 or TRBD2 (5 bases each). This CDR3 is 12 amino acids long. Germline assignment: CDR1 SNHLY and CDR2 FYNNEI.

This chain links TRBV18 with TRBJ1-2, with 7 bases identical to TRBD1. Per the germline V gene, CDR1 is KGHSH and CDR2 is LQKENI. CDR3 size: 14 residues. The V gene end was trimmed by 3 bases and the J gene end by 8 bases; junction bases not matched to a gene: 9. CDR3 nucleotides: TGTGCCAGCTCACCGATTGAGGGGGCGATCGGCTACACCTTC. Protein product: CASSPIEGAIGYTF.

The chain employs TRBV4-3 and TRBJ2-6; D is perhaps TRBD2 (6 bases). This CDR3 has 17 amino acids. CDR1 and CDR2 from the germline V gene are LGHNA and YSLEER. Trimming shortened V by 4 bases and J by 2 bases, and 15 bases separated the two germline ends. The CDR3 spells CASSRGDSTAGANVLTF. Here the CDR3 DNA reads TGCGCCAGCAGCCGGGGGGACTCAACTGCTGGGGCCAACGTCCTGACTTTC.

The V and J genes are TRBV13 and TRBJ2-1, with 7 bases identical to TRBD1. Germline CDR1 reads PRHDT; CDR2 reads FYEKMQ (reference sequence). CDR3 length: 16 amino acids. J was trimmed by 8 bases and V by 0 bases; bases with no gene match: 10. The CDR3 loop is CASSLGGQSLWDEQFF. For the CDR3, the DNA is TGTGCCAGCAGCTTAGGGGGACAGAGCCTTTGGGATGAGCAGTTCTTC.

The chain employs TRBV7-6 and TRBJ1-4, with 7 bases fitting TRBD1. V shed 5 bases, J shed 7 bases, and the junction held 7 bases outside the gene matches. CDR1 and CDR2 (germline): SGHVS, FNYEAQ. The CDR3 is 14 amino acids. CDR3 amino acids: CASSPLGQSEKLFF. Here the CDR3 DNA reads TGTGCCAGCAGCCCCTTGGGACAGTCTGAAAAACTGTTTTTT.

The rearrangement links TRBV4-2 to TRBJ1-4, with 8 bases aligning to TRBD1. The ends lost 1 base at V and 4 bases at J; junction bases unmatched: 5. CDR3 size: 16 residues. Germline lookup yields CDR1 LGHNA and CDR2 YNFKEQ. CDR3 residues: CASSQGRDRLNEKLFF. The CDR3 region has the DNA TGTGCCAGCAGCCAAGGCCGGGACAGGCTTAATGAAAAACTGTTTTTT.

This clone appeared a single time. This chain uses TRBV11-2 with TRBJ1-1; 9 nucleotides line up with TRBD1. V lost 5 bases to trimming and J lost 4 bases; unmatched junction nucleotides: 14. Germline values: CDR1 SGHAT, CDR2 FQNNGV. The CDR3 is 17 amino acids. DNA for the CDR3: TGTGCCAGCAGCCCTACGGGACAGGGCTTCCCGGGCACTGAAGCTTTCTTT. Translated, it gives CASSPTGQGFPGTEAFF.

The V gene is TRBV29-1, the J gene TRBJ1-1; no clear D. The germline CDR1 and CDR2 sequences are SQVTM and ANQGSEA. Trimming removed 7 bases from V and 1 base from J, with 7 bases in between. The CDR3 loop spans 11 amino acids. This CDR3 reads CSGGENTEAFF. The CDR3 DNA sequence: TGCAGCGGGGGAGAGAACACTGAAGCTTTCTTT. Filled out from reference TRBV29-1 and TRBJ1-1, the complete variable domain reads SAVISQKPSRDICQRGTSLTIQCQVDSQVTMMFWYRQQPGQSLTLIATANQGSEATYESGFVIDKFPISRPNLTFSTLTVSNMSPEDSSIYLCSGGENTEAFFGQGTRLTVV.

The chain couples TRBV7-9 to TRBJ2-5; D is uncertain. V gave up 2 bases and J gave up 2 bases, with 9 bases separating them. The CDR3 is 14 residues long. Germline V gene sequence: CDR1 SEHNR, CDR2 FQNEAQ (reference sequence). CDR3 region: CASSLMRRQETQYF. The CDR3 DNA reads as TGTGCCAGCAGCTTAATGCGGAGACAAGAGACCCAGTACTTC. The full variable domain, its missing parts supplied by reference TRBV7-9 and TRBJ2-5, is DTGVSQNPRHKITKRGQNVTFRCDPISEHNRLYWYRQTLGQGPEFLTYFQNEAQLEKSRLLSDRFSAERPKGSFSTLEIQRTEQGDSAMYLCASSLMRRQETQYFGPGTRLLVL.

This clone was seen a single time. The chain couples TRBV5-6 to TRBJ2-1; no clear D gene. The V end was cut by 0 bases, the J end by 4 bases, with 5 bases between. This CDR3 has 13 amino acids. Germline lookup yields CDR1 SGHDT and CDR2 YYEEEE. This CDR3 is CASSLARYNEQFF. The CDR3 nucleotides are TGTGCCAGCAGCTTGGCTAGGTACAATGAGCAGTTCTTC. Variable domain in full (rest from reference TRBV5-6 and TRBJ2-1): DAGVTQSPTHLIKTRGQQVTLRCSPKSGHDTVSWYQQALGQGPQFIFQYYEEEERQRGNFPDRFSGHQFPNYSSELNVNALLLGDSALYLCASSLARYNEQFFGPGTRLTVL.

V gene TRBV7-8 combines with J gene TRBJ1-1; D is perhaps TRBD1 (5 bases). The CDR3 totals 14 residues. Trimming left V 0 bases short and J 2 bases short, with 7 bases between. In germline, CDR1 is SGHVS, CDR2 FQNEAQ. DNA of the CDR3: TGTGCCAGCAGCTTAGCGCAGGGAAACACTGAAGCTTTCTTT. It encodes CASSLAQGNTEAFF. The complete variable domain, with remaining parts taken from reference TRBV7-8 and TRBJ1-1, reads GAGVSQSPRYKVAKRGQDVALRCDPISGHVSLFWYQQALGQGPEFLTYFQNEAQLDKSGLPSDRFFAERPEGSVSTLKIQRTQQEDSAVYLCASSLAQGNTEAFFGQGTRLTVV.

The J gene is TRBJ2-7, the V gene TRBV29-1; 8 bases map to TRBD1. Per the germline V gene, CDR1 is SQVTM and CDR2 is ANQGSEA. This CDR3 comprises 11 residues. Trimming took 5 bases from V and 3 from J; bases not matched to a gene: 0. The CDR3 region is CSVTGGYEQYF. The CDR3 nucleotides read TGCAGCGTTACAGGGGGCTACGAGCAGTACTTC.

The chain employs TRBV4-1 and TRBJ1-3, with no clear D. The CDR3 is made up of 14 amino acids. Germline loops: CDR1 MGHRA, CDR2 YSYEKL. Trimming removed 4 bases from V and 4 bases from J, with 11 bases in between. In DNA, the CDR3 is TGCGCCAGCAGCCGCACAGAGCCAGGAAACACCATATATTTT. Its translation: CASSRTEPGNTIYF.

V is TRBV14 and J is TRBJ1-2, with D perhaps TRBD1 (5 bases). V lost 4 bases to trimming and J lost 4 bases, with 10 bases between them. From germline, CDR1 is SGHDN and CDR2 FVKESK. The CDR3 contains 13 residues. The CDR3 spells CASSPDSFYGYTF. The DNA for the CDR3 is TGTGCCAGCAGCCCCGACAGCTTCTATGGCTACACCTTC.

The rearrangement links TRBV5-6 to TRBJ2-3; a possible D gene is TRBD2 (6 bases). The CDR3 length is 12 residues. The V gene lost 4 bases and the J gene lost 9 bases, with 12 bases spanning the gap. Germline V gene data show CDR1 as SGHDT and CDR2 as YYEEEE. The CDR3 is CASSRGGGTQYF. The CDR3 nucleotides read TGTGCCAGCAGCCGGGGTGGAGGGACGCAGTATTTT.

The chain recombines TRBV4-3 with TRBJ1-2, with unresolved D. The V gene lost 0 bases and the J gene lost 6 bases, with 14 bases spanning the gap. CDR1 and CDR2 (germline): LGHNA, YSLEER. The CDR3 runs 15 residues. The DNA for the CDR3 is TGCGCCAGCAGCCAAGATTCGTCGGGGTTTCATGGCTACACCTTC. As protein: CASSQDSSGFHGYTF.

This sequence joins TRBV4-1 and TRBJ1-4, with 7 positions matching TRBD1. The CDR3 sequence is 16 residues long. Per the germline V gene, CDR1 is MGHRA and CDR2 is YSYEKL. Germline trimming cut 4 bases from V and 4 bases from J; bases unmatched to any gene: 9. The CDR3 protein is CASSPQGTANNEKLFF. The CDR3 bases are TGCGCCAGCAGCCCACAAGGGACAGCAAATAATGAAAAACTGTTTTTT.

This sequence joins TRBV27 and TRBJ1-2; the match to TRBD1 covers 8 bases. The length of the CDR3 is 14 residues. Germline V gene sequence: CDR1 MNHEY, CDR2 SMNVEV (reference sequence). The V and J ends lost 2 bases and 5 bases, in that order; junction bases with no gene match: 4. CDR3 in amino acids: CASSLGQGGYGYTF. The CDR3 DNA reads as TGTGCCAGCAGTTTAGGACAGGGTGGATATGGCTACACCTTC.

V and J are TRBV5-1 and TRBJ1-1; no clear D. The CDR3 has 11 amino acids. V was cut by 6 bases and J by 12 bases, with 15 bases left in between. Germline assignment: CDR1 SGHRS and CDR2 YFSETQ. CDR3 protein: CASTSGSWTFF. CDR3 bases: TGCGCCAGCACCTCCGGGTCCTGGACTTTCTTT.

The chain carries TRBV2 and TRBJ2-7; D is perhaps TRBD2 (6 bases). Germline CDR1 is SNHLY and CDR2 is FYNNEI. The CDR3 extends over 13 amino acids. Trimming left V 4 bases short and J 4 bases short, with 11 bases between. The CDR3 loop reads CASSAGVLYEQYF. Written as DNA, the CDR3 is TGTGCCAGCAGTGCGGGGGTCTTATACGAGCAGTACTTC. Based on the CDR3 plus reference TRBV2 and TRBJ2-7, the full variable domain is EPEVTQTPSHQVTQMGQEVILRCVPISNHLYFYWYRQILGQKVEFLVSFYNNEISEKSEIFDDQFSVERPDGSNFTLKIRSTKLEDSAMYFCASSAGVLYEQYFGPGTRLTVT.

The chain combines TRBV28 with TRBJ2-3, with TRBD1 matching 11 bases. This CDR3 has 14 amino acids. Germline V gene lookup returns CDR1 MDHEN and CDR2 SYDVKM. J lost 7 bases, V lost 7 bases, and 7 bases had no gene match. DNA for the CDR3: TGTGCCAGCACCCGGACAGGGGGCCAGAATACGCAGTATTTT. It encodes CASTRTGGQNTQYF.